The sequence of this T cell receptor beta chain was determined in a study of T cell responses to AZD1222 COVID-19 vaccine. Notes on the study in general: Clonal diversity was possibly underestimated, and white British individuals and females predominated among donors. Targeting of unmutated variant regions was reportedly seen in nearly half of spike-specific TCRs.

The length of the CDR3 is 18 residues. V was cut by 4 bases and J by 0 bases, with 18 bases left in between. The V gene's germline CDR1 is MNHNS and CDR2 SASEGT. Produced via immunoSEQ multiplex PCR; TCRdb's table is partial and in-frame only. The sample includes about 92,000 clones, roughly nine tenths of them seen just once. Regarding this clone: What it recognizes is unknown.

The source material was peripheral blood, sampled on day 0 of AZD1222 vaccination. The sequence derives from an adult in good health. The chain joins TRBV6-1 to TRBJ2-2, with D tentatively TRBD2 (5 bases). CDR3 sequence (DNA): TGTGCCAGCAGTGCGAGTCCTTGGACTGAGACGAACACCGGGGAGCTGTTTTTT. Translating it yields CASSASPWTETNTGELFF.